The T cell receptor beta chain described here comes from a study of blood T cell repertoires in COVID-19. The wider study: Acute and convalescent COVID-19 samples came from the United States, Italy and Spain. Sample material is recorded as cDNA or gDNA derived from T cells, B-cell-depleted T cells, or PBMCs.

V dropped 4 bases and J dropped 2; count of bases not matched to a gene: 0. The CDR3 runs 14 residues. Germline V gene lookup returns CDR1 SGHNT and CDR2 YYREEE (reference sequence). As originally analysed: Estimation of nucleated cell counts was performed using reference gene primer amplification. TCRdb's table, derived via immunoSEQ multiplex PCR, lists solely in-frame clones and lacks some. The DNA was the basis for D and trimming; V, J and clone size are from that table. The sample gives approximately 150,000 clones, around 80% of which show up once; roughly 15% is in the top ten. Sequenced sample: peripheral blood. V gene TRBV5-4 combines with J gene TRBJ2-5; 12 bases map to TRBD2. The receptor was derived from a middle-aged man with acute or convalescent COVID-19. The CDR3 reads CASSGTSGQETQYF. As DNA, the CDR3 is TGTGCCAGCAGCGGGACTAGCGGGCAAGAGACCCAGTACTTC.